The 2 T cell receptor beta chains given below trace back to one sample, sequenced in a study of brain T cells in children with intractable seizures. Data came from immunoSEQ multiplex PCR; TCRdb stores just in-frame clones and leaves some out. The sample consists of tens of thousands of clones, about 92% of them appearing once. The specimen comprised peripheral blood, sampled at surgery. Receptors originate from a boy younger than two with tuberous sclerosis and intractable seizures.

The rearrangement uses TRBV7-2 and TRBJ2-1, with TRBD2 identical over 8 bases. CDR1 is SGHTA and CDR2 is FQGNSA in the germline V gene. The J segment lost 5 bases and the V segment lost 3 bases, leaving 6 bases of the junction unmatched. This CDR3 has 15 amino acids. In DNA, the CDR3 is TGTGCCAGCAGCTTTAGGGCGGGGGGTGACAATGAGCAGTTCTTC. Its translation: CASSFRAGGDNEQFF.

The chain has TRBV3-1 (or the pseudogene TRBV3-2) and TRBJ2-1; TRBD2 is a possible D gene (5 bases). The CDR3 is 17 amino acids. Trimming cost V 3 bases and J 0 bases, with 15 bases left between them. Germline loops: CDR1 LGHDT, CDR2 YNNKEL (reference sequence). Here the CDR3 DNA reads TGTGCCAGCAGCCAGGCTGAAGACGGGGACTCCTACAATGAGCAGTTCTTC. Its translation is CASSQAEDGDSYNEQFF.